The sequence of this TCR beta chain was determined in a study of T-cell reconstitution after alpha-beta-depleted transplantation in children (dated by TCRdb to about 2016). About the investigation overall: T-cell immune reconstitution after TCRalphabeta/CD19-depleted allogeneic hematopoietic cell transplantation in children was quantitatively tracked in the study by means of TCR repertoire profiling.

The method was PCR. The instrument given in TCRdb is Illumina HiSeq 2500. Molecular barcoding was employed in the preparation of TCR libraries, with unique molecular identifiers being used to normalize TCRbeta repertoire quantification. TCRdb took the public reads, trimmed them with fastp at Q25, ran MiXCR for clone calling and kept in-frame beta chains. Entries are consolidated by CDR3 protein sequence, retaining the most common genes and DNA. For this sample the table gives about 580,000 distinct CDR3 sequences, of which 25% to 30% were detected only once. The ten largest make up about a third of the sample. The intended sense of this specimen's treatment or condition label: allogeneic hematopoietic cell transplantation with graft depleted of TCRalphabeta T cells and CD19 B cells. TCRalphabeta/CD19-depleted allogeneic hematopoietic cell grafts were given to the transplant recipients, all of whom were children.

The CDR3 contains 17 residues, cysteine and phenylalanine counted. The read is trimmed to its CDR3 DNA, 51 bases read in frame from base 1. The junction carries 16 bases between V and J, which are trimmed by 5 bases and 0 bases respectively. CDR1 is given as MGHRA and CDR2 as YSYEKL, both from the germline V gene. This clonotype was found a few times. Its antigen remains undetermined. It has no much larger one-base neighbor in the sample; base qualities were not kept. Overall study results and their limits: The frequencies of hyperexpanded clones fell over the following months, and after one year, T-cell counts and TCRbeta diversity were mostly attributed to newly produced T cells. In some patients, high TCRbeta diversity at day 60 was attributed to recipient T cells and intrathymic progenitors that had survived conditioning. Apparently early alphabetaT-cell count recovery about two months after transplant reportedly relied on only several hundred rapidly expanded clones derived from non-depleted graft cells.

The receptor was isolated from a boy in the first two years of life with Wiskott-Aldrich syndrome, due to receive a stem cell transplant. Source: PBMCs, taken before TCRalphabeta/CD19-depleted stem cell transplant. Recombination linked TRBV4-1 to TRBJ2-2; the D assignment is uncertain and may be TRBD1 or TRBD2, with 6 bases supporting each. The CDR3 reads CASSVLLGGANTGELFF. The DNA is TGCGCCAGCAGCGTATTACTCGGGGGCGCGAACACCGGGGAGCTGTTTTTT.